Each of the 28 T cell receptor beta chains below was sequenced from the same sample in a study of cytomegalovirus exposure and HLA in healthy donors (dated by TCRdb to 2015 to 2018). The library was prepared using the immunoSEQ multiplex PCR assay. The multiplex PCR relied on a mix of 60 forward primers for TCR Vbeta segments and 13 reverse primers for TCR Jbeta segments. This immuneACCESS table, as held by TCRdb, lists in-frame sequences with V and J called but not all clones. Of the missing ones, under half trace to an unresolved V gene in checked studies; the others have no known cause. The sample table contains about 94,000 clones; only one count was recorded for about three fifths of them. Of the sample, 3.9% falls within the top ten clones. The sequencing input was PBMCs. The receptors were sampled from a man aged 25-45 years in good health and CMV-seronegative.

The chain carries TRBV7-3 and TRBJ2-5, with D tentatively TRBD2 (7 bases). Germline CDR1 is SGHTA and CDR2 is FQGTGA. The V end lost 4 bases, the J end lost 11 bases, and 23 bases lay between the germline ends. The CDR3 covers 15 residues. This chain's CDR3 is CASSSNGAGAGEQYF. DNA for the CDR3: TGTGCCAGCAGCTCAAACGGTGCGGGGGCGGGAGAGCAGTACTTC.

The V and J genes are TRBV30 and TRBJ2-1; no clear D. Looked up from germline, CDR1 is GTSNPN and CDR2 is SVGIG (reference sequence). Trimming took off 2 bases at V and 3 bases at J, with 14 bases between the two ends. This CDR3 spans 15 amino acids. The CDR3: CAWSRSSVHYNEQFF. As DNA, the CDR3 is TGTGCCTGGAGTCGATCTTCGGTCCACTACAATGAGCAGTTCTTC.

This clone was detected only a few times. The rearrangement uses TRBV4-1 and TRBJ1-5; D not certain. V was clipped by 7 bases and J by 2 bases, with 12 bases between them. The CDR3 is 14 residues long. The germline CDR1 and CDR2 sequences are MGHRA and YSYEKL. CDR3 in amino acids: CASIRGMGNQPQHF. Written as DNA, the CDR3 is TGCGCCAGCATACGCGGAATGGGCAATCAGCCCCAGCATTTT.

The chain recombines TRBV28 with TRBJ1-5, with D possibly matching TRBD1 (6 bases). CDR1 and CDR2 (germline): MDHEN, SYDVKM. The CDR3 runs 14 residues. V was shortened by 7 bases and J by 2 bases, with 12 bases between the two germline ends. The CDR3 is CASISGGGNQPQHF. The CDR3 DNA sequence: TGTGCCAGCATATCGGGGGGCGGCAATCAGCCCCAGCATTTT.

The chain links TRBV9 to TRBJ1-3; D is unresolved. Germline V lookup: CDR1 SGDLS, CDR2 YYNGEE. The CDR3 is 12 residues long. Trimming cost V 4 bases and J 4 bases, with 6 bases left between them. This CDR3 reads CASSSGGNTIYF. The DNA for the CDR3 is TGTGCCAGCAGCTCCGGGGGAAACACCATATATTTT.

The chain couples TRBV18 to TRBJ1-5; possible D gene TRBD1, 5 bases. CDR3 length equals 15 residues. Trimming cost V 2 bases and J 4 bases, with 12 bases left between them. Germline loops: CDR1 KGHSH, CDR2 LQKENI. CDR3 amino acids: CASSPSIGDNQPQHF. As DNA, the CDR3 is TGTGCCAGCTCACCATCTATAGGGGATAATCAGCCCCAGCATTTT.

The chain links TRBV27 to TRBJ2-3, with no clear D. The CDR3 has 13 amino acids. Per germline, CDR1 MNHEY and CDR2 SMNVEV (reference sequence). Trimming stripped 5 bases from V and 4 bases from J, with 10 bases between. CDR3 protein: CASSLLGPDTQYF. The CDR3 nucleotides are TGTGCCAGCAGTCTTCTGGGCCCAGATACGCAGTATTTT.

The chain combines TRBV29-1 with TRBJ2-1, with TRBD1 identical over 12 bases. The CDR3 is 14 amino acids. The germline gives CDR1 SQVTM, CDR2 ANQGSEA. With V trimmed by 4 bases and J by 4 bases, 2 bases remained unmatched. The CDR3, as DNA: TGCAGCGTTGTGGGACAGGGGGCGTACAATGAGCAGTTCTTC. This gives the protein CSVVGQGAYNEQFF.

The J gene is TRBJ1-2, the V gene TRBV11-2; D is possibly TRBD1 (5 bases). Germline CDR1 reads SGHAT; CDR2 reads FQNNGV. This CDR3 region has 14 residues. V was pared by 5 bases and J by 3 bases, with 13 bases between. DNA for the CDR3: TGTGCCAGCAGCAACCGGGGGACGGACTATGGCTACACCTTC. It is translated as CASSNRGTDYGYTF.

This chain links TRBV4-3 with TRBJ2-2; TRBD2 matches at 9 bases. V lost 0 bases and J lost 6; bases outside the gene matches: 8. Germline loops: CDR1 LGHNA, CDR2 YSLEER. This CDR3 has 17 residues. In DNA form, the CDR3 reads TGCGCCAGCAGCCAAGATCTCAATAGCGGGGGATCCGGGGAGCTGTTTTTT. Protein product: CASSQDLNSGGSGELFF.

This clone has more than one count but fewer than ten. The chain recombines TRBV2 with TRBJ2-7, with TRBD2 matching over 11 bases. CDR1 and CDR2 from the germline V gene are SNHLY and FYNNEI. The CDR3 is made up of 13 amino acids. V shed 5 bases and J 6 bases; nucleotides not matched to a gene: 3. This CDR3 reads CASSLLAGAEQYF. CDR3 nucleotide sequence: TGTGCCAGCAGTTTACTAGCGGGAGCCGAGCAGTACTTC.

The V gene is TRBV7-2, the J gene TRBJ1-3; D is undetermined. V shed 5 bases and J shed 0 bases, with 14 bases lying between them. Germline-derived CDR1 and CDR2 are SGHTA and FQGNSA. This CDR3 comprises 16 residues. The CDR3 is CASSTRPTGSGNTIYF. The CDR3 nucleotides are TGTGCCAGCAGCACCCGACCGACGGGCTCTGGAAACACCATATATTTT.

The table lists this clone with a few counts. V gene TRBV28 combines with J gene TRBJ2-3; D is possibly TRBD1 (5 bases). Germline V gene sequence: CDR1 MDHEN, CDR2 SYDVKM. Trimming cost V 3 bases and J 5 bases, with 12 bases left between them. This CDR3 is 14 amino acids long. This chain's CDR3 is CASSFVRAVDTQYF. In nucleotides, the CDR3 is TGTGCCAGCAGTTTTGTCAGGGCCGTAGATACGCAGTATTTT.

This clone was counted a few times. The chain has TRBV7-3 and TRBJ2-3; a possible D gene is TRBD1 (6 bases). The CDR3 runs to 14 residues. The germline V gene has CDR1 SGHTA and CDR2 FQGTGA. The V end lost 4 bases, the J end lost 4 bases, and 12 bases lay between the germline ends. CDR3: CASSSTGSSDTQYF. CDR3 DNA: TGTGCCAGCAGCTCAACAGGGAGTTCAGATACGCAGTATTTT.

A few counts support this clone. The chain has TRBV7-9 and TRBJ1-1; possible D gene TRBD1, 5 bases. This CDR3 has 15 amino acids. Trimming removed 6 bases from V and 6 bases from J, with 20 bases in between. Germline CDR1 and CDR2: SEHNR and FQNEAQ (reference sequence). CDR3 loop: CASRPTGNERSEAFF. The CDR3 bases are TGTGCCAGCAGGCCTACAGGCAACGAACGCTCTGAAGCTTTCTTT. The complete variable domain, with remaining parts taken from reference TRBV7-9 and TRBJ1-1, reads DTGVSQNPRHKITKRGQNVTFRCDPISEHNRLYWYRQTLGQGPEFLTYFQNEAQLEKSRLLSDRFSAERPKGSFSTLEIQRTEQGDSAMYLCASRPTGNERSEAFFGQGTRLTVV.

This CDR3 is CASRNQGQRNYGYTF. CDR3 DNA sequence: TGTGCCAGCAGGAACCAAGGACAGCGAAACTATGGCTACACCTTC. The chain links TRBV27 to TRBJ1-2; perhaps TRBD1 as D (6 bases). Germline CDR1 reads MNHEY; CDR2 reads SMNVEV (reference sequence). Trimming cost V 6 bases and J 2 bases, with 16 bases left between them. CDR3 length equals 15 residues.

This clone has a handful of counts. CDR3 sequence reads: CASSDFRQENYGYTF. The DNA of the CDR3 is TGTGCCAGCAGTGACTTCAGACAGGAGAACTATGGCTACACCTTC. This chain links TRBV2 with TRBJ1-2; possible D gene TRBD1, 6 bases. This CDR3 has 15 residues. Germline lookup yields CDR1 SNHLY and CDR2 FYNNEI. Trimming took off 3 bases at V and 2 bases at J, with 13 bases between the two ends.

This clone was counted only a few times. V and J are TRBV5-1 and TRBJ2-3, with TRBD1 as a possible D gene (5 bases). V shed 1 base and J shed 3 bases, with 18 bases lying between them. Germline CDR1 reads SGHRS; CDR2 reads YFSETQ. The CDR3 totals 17 residues. CDR3 loop: CASSLRRAKGITDTQYF. CDR3 coding DNA: TGCGCCAGCAGCTTGCGACGAGCGAAGGGGATAACAGATACGCAGTATTTT.

The CDR3 protein is CASSLTGVNSPLHF. CDR3 nucleotides: TGTGCCAGCAGCTTGACAGGGGTCAATTCACCCCTCCACTTT. This sequence joins TRBV5-4 and TRBJ1-6; 7 nucleotides match TRBD1. CDR1 and CDR2 (germline): SGHNT, YYREEE (reference sequence). This CDR3 has 14 amino acids. V trimming: 1 base; J trimming: 7 bases; junction bases outside the gene matches: 2.

The table lists this clone with a count of one. The chain combines TRBV15 with TRBJ2-7; 10 bases map to TRBD1. The J segment lost 6 bases and the V segment lost 5 bases, leaving 4 bases of the junction unmatched. Germline CDR1 reads LNHNV; CDR2 reads YYDKDF (reference sequence). This CDR3 spans 13 amino acids. CDR3 DNA sequence: TGTGCCACCAGCGGGACAGGGGATTTCGAGCAGTACTTC. This sequence encodes CATSGTGDFEQYF.

The chain combines TRBV7-9 with TRBJ2-5; tentative D call: TRBD2 (6 bases). V was trimmed by 2 bases and J by 1 base, leaving 8 bases between them. The CDR3 spans 14 residues. Germline V gene lookup returns CDR1 SEHNR and CDR2 FQNEAQ (reference sequence). The CDR3: CASSLLAFQETQYF. The CDR3 DNA reads TGTGCCAGCAGCTTACTAGCGTTCCAAGAGACCCAGTACTTC.

This clone occurred many times. The chain employs TRBV4-3 and TRBJ2-4, with TRBD1 identical over 11 bases. With 2 bases clipped from V and 8 bases from J, the junction kept 11 bases outside the gene matches. The CDR3 runs 17 residues. Per the germline V gene, CDR1 is LGHNA and CDR2 is YSLEER. This chain's CDR3 is CASSQSGTGGGLDIQYF. Here the CDR3 DNA reads TGCGCCAGCAGCCAATCAGGGACAGGGGGGGGATTAGACATTCAGTACTTC.

This sequence joins TRBV19 and TRBJ2-3; tentatively, D is TRBD2 (5 bases). This CDR3 is built from 14 residues. V shed 5 bases and J shed 2 bases, with 11 bases lying between them. Germline-derived CDR1 and CDR2 are LNHDA and SQIVND (reference sequence). CDR3: CASSAQLATDTQYF. For the CDR3, the DNA is TGTGCCAGTAGTGCCCAGCTAGCCACAGATACGCAGTATTTT. Filled out from reference TRBV19 and TRBJ2-3, the complete variable domain reads DGGITQSPKYLFRKEGQNVTLSCEQNLNHDAMYWYRQDPGQGLRLIYYSQIVNDFQKGDIAEGYSVSREKKESFPLTVTSAQKNPTAFYLCASSAQLATDTQYFGPGTRLTVL.

This clone was counted once. The rearrangement joins TRBV7-6 to TRBJ2-1; no reliable D call. Germline CDR1 reads SGHVS; CDR2 reads FNYEAQ. CDR3 length equals 16 residues. V was cut by 1 base and J by 0 bases, with 10 bases left in between. The CDR3 DNA is TGTGCCAGCAGCTTAGAAGCGAGAAGCTCCTACAATGAGCAGTTCTTC. Its protein is CASSLEARSSYNEQFF.

This clone was counted once. J is TRBJ2-5 and V is TRBV5-1, with a weak D call TRBD1 (6 bases). Germline V gives CDR1 SGHRS, CDR2 YFSETQ. This CDR3 comprises 16 residues. The V gene lost 1 base and the J gene lost 5 bases, with 18 bases spanning the gap. CDR3 DNA sequence: TGCGCCAGCAGCTTGAGGTCAGGGGCAGTTGGGGAGACCCAGTACTTC. This codes for CASSLRSGAVGETQYF. The complete variable domain, with remaining parts taken from reference TRBV5-1 and TRBJ2-5, reads KAGVTQTPRYLIKTRGQQVTLSCSPISGHRSVSWYQQTPGQGLQFLFEYFSETQRNKGNFPGRFSGRQFSNSRSEMNVSTLELGDSALYLCASSLRSGAVGETQYFGPGTRLLVL.

V is TRBV9 and J is TRBJ1-2; D is ambiguous. V lost 0 bases, J lost 4 bases, and 10 bases lay in between. In germline, CDR1 is SGDLS, CDR2 YYNGEE. This CDR3 is built from 14 residues. The CDR3 DNA follows: TGTGCCAGCAGCGTAGTGGGCCTTTCCTATGGCTACACCTTC. It is translated as CASSVVGLSYGYTF.

A note on this clone: The junction shows a germline mismatch at one end, possibly a read error. The rearrangement joins TRBV7-9 to TRBJ2-7; 7 bases map to TRBD2. Germline V lookup: CDR1 SEHNR, CDR2 FQNEAQ (reference sequence). The CDR3 loop spans 15 amino acids. CDR3 amino acids: CSSSGRASGDYEQYF. The CDR3 bases are TGTTCCAGCAGCGGCCGGGCTAGCGGCGACTACGAGCAGTACTTC.

This chain's CDR3 is CASSSLAIVTDTQYF. The CDR3 DNA sequence: TGTGCCAGCAGCTCACTAGCGATTGTAACAGATACGCAGTATTTT. The chain carries TRBV7-2 and TRBJ2-3, with 7 positions matching TRBD2. The CDR3 has 15 residues. Trimming at V came to 4 bases and at J to 3 bases, leaving 7 bases not matched to a gene. Germline V gives CDR1 SGHTA, CDR2 FQGNSA.